The 21 T cell receptor beta chains below were found in one sample sequenced in a study of cytomegalovirus exposure and HLA in healthy donors. Primers for the PCR totalled 60 Vbeta and 13 Jbeta. The assay was immunoSEQ multiplex PCR, and TCRdb's table has in-frame clones only and misses some. This table lists approximately 110,000 clones. The sequenced sample was PBMCs. The origin of the receptors is a man aged 35-49 years in good health and CMV-seronegative.

This sequence joins TRBV2 and TRBJ2-4, with 8 bases matching TRBD2. Germline loops: CDR1 SNHLY, CDR2 FYNNEI. The CDR3 is 14 residues long. V was pared by 7 bases and J by 9 bases, with 11 bases of the junction left unmatched. The CDR3 DNA follows: TGTGCCAGCATTAGTGGACTAGCCTCCCGCATTCAGTACTTC. It translates to CASISGLASRIQYF. The full variable domain, rest sourced from reference TRBV2 and TRBJ2-4, is EPEVTQTPSHQVTQMGQEVILRCVPISNHLYFYWYRQILGQKVEFLVSFYNNEISEKSEIFDDQFSVERPDGSNFTLKIRSTKLEDSAMYFCASISGLASRIQYFGAGTRLSVL.

J is TRBJ1-1 and V is TRBV5-1; 7 bases fit TRBD1. This CDR3 spans 14 amino acids. CDR1 and CDR2 from the germline V gene are SGHRS and YFSETQ. Germline trimming cut 4 bases from V and 3 bases from J; bases unmatched to any gene: 6. This chain's CDR3 is CASSVGGVDTEAFF. The CDR3 coding sequence is TGCGCCAGCAGCGTAGGGGGCGTCGACACTGAAGCTTTCTTT.

The chain uses TRBV4-3 and TRBJ2-7; tentative D call: TRBD2 (6 bases). This CDR3 contains 15 residues. Germline loops: CDR1 LGHNA, CDR2 YSLEER. V lost 3 bases to trimming and J lost 7 bases, with 19 bases between them. The chain's CDR3 is CASSHGVAEAGEQYF. The CDR3 bases are TGCGCCAGCAGCCACGGGGTAGCGGAGGCTGGGGAGCAGTACTTC.

The J gene is TRBJ1-1, the V gene TRBV29-1; the D is unclear. V dropped 4 bases and J dropped 3 bases, with 6 bases sitting between them. The CDR3 sequence is 11 residues long. Per the germline V gene, CDR1 is SQVTM and CDR2 is ANQGSEA. The CDR3 here is CSVVQYTEAFF. DNA of the CDR3: TGCAGCGTTGTCCAATACACTGAAGCTTTCTTT.

The chain couples TRBV5-1 to TRBJ1-1; D gene unclear. This CDR3 region has 14 residues. Germline V gives CDR1 SGHRS, CDR2 YFSETQ. Trimming stripped 3 bases from V and 2 bases from J, with 11 bases between. This CDR3 is CASSSQRSNTEAFF. DNA of the CDR3: TGCGCCAGCAGCTCACAGAGATCCAACACTGAAGCTTTCTTT.

The chain carries TRBV9 and TRBJ1-2; D perhaps matches TRBD1 (6 bases). Trimming left V 4 bases short and J 0 bases short, with 16 bases between. The CDR3 length is 16 residues. From germline, CDR1 is SGDLS and CDR2 YYNGEE. Here the CDR3 DNA reads TGTGCCAGCAGCCTAGGGGGGCCGAGGTCTAACTATGGCTACACCTTC. Amino acids: CASSLGGPRSNYGYTF.

The chain recombines TRBV4-2 with TRBJ2-7, with TRBD2 matching over 8 bases. CDR1 and CDR2 from the germline V gene are LGHNA and YNFKEQ. This CDR3 has 15 amino acids. The V gene end was trimmed by 2 bases and the J gene end by 7 bases; junction bases not matched to a gene: 10. Here the CDR3 reads CASSQSTSGGGEQYF. The CDR3 nucleotides are TGTGCCAGCAGCCAAAGTACTAGCGGAGGGGGGGAGCAGTACTTC.

The rearrangement links TRBV7-9 to TRBJ2-7, with D perhaps TRBD2 (5 bases). Germline assignment: CDR1 SEHNR and CDR2 FQNEAQ (reference sequence). This CDR3 has 13 amino acids. Trimming cost V 0 bases and J 5 bases, with 8 bases left between them. DNA for the CDR3: TGTGCCAGCAGCTTAGCTACGACTAACGAGCAGTACTTC. This gives the protein CASSLATTNEQYF.

This chain links TRBV7-2 with TRBJ2-2, with 7 bases aligning to TRBD2. The CDR3 runs to 15 residues. Germline CDR1 SGHTA, CDR2 FQGNSA. The J segment lost 5 bases and the V segment lost 5 bases, leaving 8 bases of the junction unmatched. CDR3 in amino acids: CASSPHGRETGELFF. DNA for the CDR3: TGTGCCAGCAGCCCCCATGGGCGGGAGACCGGGGAGCTGTTTTTT.

The chain recombines TRBV10-1 with TRBJ2-5, with TRBD2 matching 16 bases. Germline V CDR1 and CDR2: WNHNN, SYGVQD (reference sequence). CDR3 length: 16 residues. The V segment lost 9 bases and the J segment 7 bases; nucleotides outside the gene matches: 11. CDR3: CAREPGTSGRGGTQYF. CDR3 sequence (DNA): TGCGCCAGGGAACCCGGGACTAGCGGGAGGGGTGGGACCCAGTACTTC.

This chain connects TRBV6-1 to TRBJ2-2; D might be TRBD2 (5 bases). The germline gives CDR1 MNHNS, CDR2 SASEGT. Trimming pared 2 bases from V and 2 bases from J, leaving 9 bases between. This CDR3 has 15 amino acids. Here the CDR3 reads CASSELTRNTGELFF. CDR3 DNA: TGTGCCAGCAGTGAACTAACTAGAAACACCGGGGAGCTGTTTTTT.

The chain is built from TRBV7-2 and TRBJ2-5, with TRBD2 matching over 9 bases. This CDR3 comprises 17 residues. V trimming: 1 base; J trimming: 5 bases; junction bases outside the gene matches: 11. Germline CDR1 is SGHTA and CDR2 is FQGNSA. CDR3 nucleotide sequence: TGTGCCAGCAGCTTAGGTCCTAGCGGGGTAATAGGGGAGACCCAGTACTTC. Residues: CASSLGPSGVIGETQYF.

The chain recombines TRBV9 with TRBJ2-1; 9 nucleotides agree with TRBD2. CDR1 and CDR2 (germline): SGDLS, YYNGEE. The CDR3 contains 15 residues. The V segment lost 1 base and the J segment 9 bases; nucleotides outside the gene matches: 8. CDR3 region: CASSVNGGRAGEQFF. The CDR3 nucleotides read TGTGCCAGCAGCGTAAACGGCGGGAGGGCTGGTGAGCAGTTCTTC.

The rearrangement links TRBV27 to TRBJ2-3, with D unresolved. This CDR3 has 15 amino acids. Germline V CDR1 and CDR2: MNHEY, SMNVEV (reference sequence). The V end was cut by 4 bases, the J end by 1 base, with 12 bases between. CDR3 nucleotides: TGTGCCAGCAGTTCGGCGGCACCGGGCACAGATACGCAGTATTTT. Residues: CASSSAAPGTDTQYF.

V and J are TRBV11-3 and TRBJ2-7, with 8 bases that match TRBD1. V lost 4 bases to trimming and J lost 1 base; unmatched junction nucleotides: 3. Per the germline V gene, CDR1 is SGHNT and CDR2 is YENEEA. The CDR3 sequence is 14 residues long. CDR3 coding DNA: TGTGCCAGCAGCTCGACAGGGGTTTCCTACGAGCAGTACTTC. Its translation: CASSSTGVSYEQYF.

The V and J genes are TRBV21-1 and TRBJ2-2; the table assigns TRBD1, which was not confirmed against the DNA. TRBV21-1 is given as a pseudogene. The CDR3 consists of 17 residues. CDR3 loop: CASSKEWDRGGTGELFF. CDR3 DNA: TGTGCCAGCAGCAAAGAATGGGACAGGGGCGGCACCGGGGAGCTGTTTTTT.

This chain uses TRBV5-1 with TRBJ1-5; no definite D call. Germline-derived CDR1 and CDR2 are SGHRS and YFSETQ. Trimming removed 0 bases at V and 1 base at J, with 5 bases between. This CDR3 has 14 residues. CDR3 protein: CASSLGASNQPQHF. The CDR3 bases are TGCGCCAGCAGCTTGGGGGCAAGCAATCAGCCCCAGCATTTT.

The rearrangement joins TRBV5-1 to TRBJ2-6; 7 nucleotides agree with TRBD1. CDR3 length equals 17 residues. The V segment lost 4 bases and the J segment 0 bases; nucleotides outside the gene matches: 7. The germline V gene has CDR1 SGHRS and CDR2 YFSETQ. Here the CDR3 reads CASSTGTATSGANVLTF. CDR3 nucleotides: TGCGCCAGCAGCACCGGGACAGCTACCTCTGGGGCCAACGTCCTGACTTTC.

The chain uses TRBV27 and TRBJ2-2; TRBD2 aligns across 7 bases. CDR1 MNHEY and CDR2 SMNVEV come from the germline V gene (reference sequence). This CDR3 has 16 amino acids. V lost 6 bases, J lost 6 bases, and 13 bases stayed unmatched. Here the CDR3 reads CASRFGGGLGAGELFF. The DNA of the CDR3 is TGTGCCAGCAGATTCGGCGGGGGTCTGGGAGCCGGGGAGCTGTTTTTT.

The chain couples TRBV10-2 to TRBJ1-5; 8 nucleotides line up with TRBD1. Germline V CDR1 and CDR2: WSHSY, SAAADI. The CDR3 loop spans 13 amino acids. Losses at the gene ends were 4 bases for V and 9 bases for J; bases not matched to a gene: 5. DNA for the CDR3: TGCGCCAGCAGTGGACAGGGGTCTATGCCCCAGCATTTT. Residues: CASSGQGSMPQHF.

The J gene is TRBJ1-6, the V gene TRBV5-1; a weak D match, TRBD1 (5 bases). The CDR3 has 17 amino acids. Germline CDR1 SGHRS, CDR2 YFSETQ. V was clipped by 0 bases and J by 0 bases, with 10 bases between them. The CDR3 sequence is CASSLGQRSSYNSPLHF. The CDR3 DNA reads TGCGCCAGCAGCTTGGGACAGCGCAGCTCCTATAATTCACCCCTCCACTTT.